This entry concerns a single T cell receptor (beta chain). The data were obtained in a study of blood T cell repertoires in COVID-19. For the study at large: Samples representing acute and convalescent COVID-19 were sourced from the United States, Italy and Spain.

Under the authors' procedure: Counts of nucleated cells, estimated from reference gene primer amplification, were obtained. Sequenced by immunoSEQ multiplex PCR; TCRdb stores in-frame clones only, minus some. V, J and clone size were drawn from that table, and D and trimming were deduced from the DNA. The data contain roughly 160,000 clones, less than 80% of them singletons. Unmatched junction bases numbered 3, after V lost 1 base and J lost 3 bases. Germline-derived CDR1 and CDR2 are SEHNR and FQNEAQ (reference sequence). This CDR3 spans 14 amino acids. Participants came from 24 US areas, aged about 18 to 89 years. Categorization into cohorts depended on clinical history that participants reported.

The TCR originated in a woman in her 70s in a cohort exposed to, infected with or recovered from COVID-19 (not recorded which). The sequencing input was PBMCs or T cells enriched from blood (not recorded which). The chain carries TRBV7-9 and TRBJ2-7; 7 positions agree with TRBD1. Here the CDR3 reads CASSLGGQNYEQYF. The CDR3 nucleotides are TGTGCCAGCAGCTTAGGGGGACAGAACTACGAGCAGTACTTC. Full variable domain (remainder filled in from reference TRBV7-9 and TRBJ2-7): DTGVSQNPRHKITKRGQNVTFRCDPISEHNRLYWYRQTLGQGPEFLTYFQNEAQLEKSRLLSDRFSAERPKGSFSTLEIQRTEQGDSAMYLCASSLGGQNYEQYFGPGTRLTVT.